The 10 T cell receptor beta chains below all came from one sample that was sequenced in a study of cytomegalovirus exposure and HLA in healthy donors. The PCR ran on 60 Vbeta and 13 Jbeta primers. The assay was immunoSEQ multiplex PCR, and TCRdb's table has in-frame clones only and misses some. The sample lists approximately 120,000 clones; over 65% were seen once. The source material was PBMCs. These receptors originate from a female donor in good health and CMV-seronegative.

CDR3: CASSESRETQYF. The CDR3 bases are TGCGCCAGCAGTGAGTCGAGGGAGACCCAGTACTTC. This chain connects TRBV10-1 to TRBJ2-5; D is unclear. There are 12 residues in the CDR3. The ends were cut back, 0 bases at V and 5 bases at J, with 4 bases in the middle. CDR1 is WNHNN, CDR2 SYGVQD, per germline (reference sequence).

This clone has just one count. V and J are TRBV6-5 and TRBJ2-1; D perhaps matches TRBD1 (6 bases). This CDR3 region has 15 residues. The V gene's germline CDR1 is MNHEY and CDR2 SVGAGI. Trimming left V 5 bases short and J 1 base short, with 12 bases between. The CDR3 region is CASSRGTPSYNEQFF. CDR3 nucleotides: TGTGCCAGCAGTCGTGGGACACCGTCCTACAATGAGCAGTTCTTC.

The chain joins TRBV5-1 to TRBJ2-3; 11 bases align to TRBD2. The CDR3 is made up of 17 amino acids. Germline V gives CDR1 SGHRS, CDR2 YFSETQ. V lost 1 base and J lost 1; bases outside the gene matches: 5. CDR3 sequence: CASSLTSGGVGTDTQYF. The DNA of the CDR3 is TGCGCCAGCAGCTTGACTAGCGGGGGTGTCGGCACAGATACGCAGTATTTT.

This clone appeared a few times. CDR3 region: CASIRDRVNTEAFF. CDR3 nucleotides: TGTGCCAGCATTCGAGACAGGGTGAACACTGAAGCTTTCTTT. V is TRBV6-1 and J is TRBJ1-1; 7 nucleotides align to TRBD1. The V gene end was trimmed by 7 bases and the J gene end by 0 bases; junction bases not matched to a gene: 5. This CDR3 has 14 residues. In germline, CDR1 is MNHNS, CDR2 SASEGT.

The V call is TRBV10-3, the J call TRBJ1-4; D uncertain. CDR1 and CDR2 (germline): ENHRY, SYGVKD. Trimming took 6 bases from V and 2 from J, leaving 7 bases between them. The CDR3 extends over 13 amino acids. CDR3 nucleotides: TGTGCCATCAGGGGCAGGACTAATGAAAAACTGTTTTTT. Its protein is CAIRGRTNEKLFF.

The chain recombines TRBV25-1 with TRBJ1-4, with D possibly matching TRBD1 (6 bases). The CDR3 loop spans 17 amino acids. V was pared by 6 bases and J by 6 bases, with 23 bases between. Looked up from germline, CDR1 is MGHDK and CDR2 is SYGVNS. CDR3 sequence (DNA): TGTGCCAGCAGCCCAGTGAGGGGGAGGGGAGGGGATGAAAAACTGTTTTTT. It yields the protein CASSPVRGRGGDEKLFF.

The V and J genes are TRBV27 and TRBJ2-5; D might be TRBD1 (6 bases). Germline V gene sequence: CDR1 MNHEY, CDR2 SMNVEV (reference sequence). The ends were cut back, 3 bases at V and 0 bases at J, with 8 bases in the middle. This CDR3 is built from 14 residues. CDR3 residues: CASSFDRNQETQYF. The CDR3 coding sequence is TGTGCCAGCAGTTTCGACAGGAACCAAGAGACCCAGTACTTC.

V usage is TRBV25-1 and J usage is TRBJ2-7, with TRBD1 identical over 9 bases. In germline, CDR1 is MGHDK, CDR2 SYGVNS. The V segment lost 5 bases and the J segment 2 bases; nucleotides outside the gene matches: 7. CDR3 length: 15 residues. The CDR3 sequence is CASSTGGAEAYEQYF. CDR3 DNA: TGTGCCAGCAGTACAGGGGGCGCTGAGGCCTACGAGCAGTACTTC.

V usage is TRBV5-1 and J usage is TRBJ1-6; TRBD1 matches 8 bases. J lost 6 bases, V lost 3 bases, and 8 bases had no gene match. Per the germline V gene, CDR1 is SGHRS and CDR2 is YFSETQ. This CDR3 has 16 residues. CDR3 sequence: CASSSGQVGGNSPLHF. CDR3 sequence (DNA): TGCGCCAGCAGCTCGGGACAGGTGGGGGGTAATTCACCCCTCCACTTT.

The chain is built from TRBV27 and TRBJ1-1; D remains ambiguous. This CDR3 is 14 amino acids long. Trimming took off 6 bases at V and 1 base at J, with 12 bases between the two ends. Germline V gene data show CDR1 as MNHEY and CDR2 as SMNVEV (reference sequence). In nucleotides, the CDR3 is TGTGCCAGCAGCCAACAGATGGGGAACACTGAAGCTTTCTTT. Protein product: CASSQQMGNTEAFF.